These 14 T cell receptor beta chains share one sample of origin, sequenced in a study of T cells in Graves' hyperthyroidism and ophthalmopathy. RNA transcripts were the template for amplifying TCR beta CDR3 regions. First-round RT-PCR of the TCR CDR3 relied on the HTBI primer set. MiXCR, applied by TCRdb to the multiplex PCR reads, yields one record per CDR3 protein. The sample has about 570,000 distinct CDR3 sequences; 46% are singletons. Input material: peripheral blood or thyroid tissue (not recorded which). These TCRs come from an adult woman with Graves' disease, either hyperthyroidism or ophthalmopathy (not recorded which).

V and J are TRBV2 and TRBJ1-2; D is ambiguous. Germline values: CDR1 SNHLY, CDR2 FYNNEI. Trimming removed 3 bases from V and 2 bases from J, with 7 bases in between. The CDR3 is made up of 13 amino acids. The CDR3 coding sequence is TGTGCCAGCAGTGACCAAATGAACTATGGCTACACCTTC. It translates to CASSDQMNYGYTF.

CDR3 protein: CASSLPGQPRETQYF. The CDR3 DNA follows: TGTGCCAGCAGCTTGCCAGGACAGCCCCGGGAGACCCAGTACTTC. This chain connects TRBV13 to TRBJ2-5, with D perhaps matching TRBD1 (6 bases). The ends were cut back, 3 bases at V and 5 bases at J, with 16 bases in the middle. Germline lookup yields CDR1 PRHDT and CDR2 FYEKMQ (reference sequence). The CDR3 runs 15 residues.

The sample holds many counts of this clonotype. The gene calls are TRBV12-3 or TRBV12-4 and TRBJ1-2; D gene uncertain. Trimming shortened V by 5 bases and J by 5 bases, and 12 bases separated the two germline ends. The CDR3 length is 13 residues. CDR3: CASSPEDLYGYTF. The CDR3 coding sequence is TGTGCCAGCAGTCCTGAGGACCTGTATGGCTACACCTTC.

This clonotype showed up many times. The chain combines TRBV11-2 with TRBJ1-2; tentative D call: TRBD1 (5 bases). CDR3 length equals 15 residues. Germline V gene sequence: CDR1 SGHAT, CDR2 FQNNGV. V lost 5 bases and J lost 0, with 13 bases in between. The chain's CDR3 is CASSRLGTTNYGYTF. DNA for the CDR3: TGTGCCAGCAGCCGTTTAGGGACCACTAACTATGGCTACACCTTC.

This clonotype was seen ten or more times. V and J are TRBV19 and TRBJ1-1; the D gene is possibly TRBD1 (5 bases). The CDR3 spans 13 residues. V was trimmed by 7 bases and J by 1 base, leaving 10 bases between them. CDR1 is LNHDA and CDR2 is SQIVND in the germline V gene (reference sequence). The CDR3 here is CASTRGRNTEAFF. The CDR3, as DNA: TGTGCCAGTACTCGGGGGAGGAACACTGAAGCTTTCTTT.

The table lists this clonotype with a count of one. V is TRBV29-1 and J is TRBJ2-7, with D perhaps assigned TRBD1 or TRBD2 (5 bases each). This CDR3 contains 14 residues. Germline values: CDR1 SQVTM, CDR2 ANQGSEA. Trimming shortened V by 1 base and J by 2 bases, and 12 bases separated the two germline ends. The CDR3 bases are TGCAGCGTTGAAGGGGGGACCGAAGCCTACGAGCAGTACTTC. It encodes CSVEGGTEAYEQYF.

This chain joins TRBV12-3 or TRBV12-4 and TRBJ2-2; D is uncertain. The V end was cut by 8 bases, the J end by 8 bases, with 12 bases between. The CDR3 has 12 amino acids. CDR3 in amino acids: CASRWGSGELFF. The CDR3 bases are TGTGCCAGCCGGTGGGGTTCTGGGGAGCTGTTTTTT.

This clonotype was counted a few times. V usage is TRBV9 and J usage is TRBJ2-5; D is perhaps TRBD1 (7 bases). Deletions cut 0 bases from V and 3 bases from J, with 12 bases between. The germline CDR1 and CDR2 sequences are SGDLS and YYNGEE. The CDR3 spans 15 residues. CDR3 amino acids: CASSVDRGGKETQYF. The CDR3 DNA is TGTGCCAGCAGCGTAGACAGGGGAGGAAAAGAGACCCAGTACTTC.

This clonotype has more than one count but fewer than ten. The chain links TRBV6-1 to TRBJ1-6; 9 positions agree with TRBD1. The CDR3 spans 15 residues. The germline gives CDR1 MNHNS, CDR2 SASEGT. V lost 4 bases and J lost 7; bases outside the gene matches: 5. CDR3 residues: CASSGLDRGNSPLHF. The CDR3 nucleotides are TGTGCCAGCAGTGGGTTGGACAGGGGAAATTCACCCCTCCACTTT.

This chain connects TRBV2 to TRBJ1-2; D is uncertain. The V gene lost 6 bases and the J gene lost 1 base, with 9 bases spanning the gap. This CDR3 has 13 amino acids. CDR1 and CDR2 from the germline V gene are SNHLY and FYNNEI. CDR3 coding DNA: TGTGCCAGCAGGCTCCAGCTTAACTATGGCTACACCTTC. Residues: CASRLQLNYGYTF.

The J gene is TRBJ2-5, the V gene TRBV10-3; 9 bases map to TRBD2. V gave up 10 bases and J gave up 3 bases; unmatched junction bases: 9. CDR3 size: 14 residues. Germline assignment: CDR1 ENHRY and CDR2 SYGVKD. CDR3 nucleotides: TGTGCCACTTTTAGCGGGAGTGAGGAAGAGACCCAGTACTTC. Translated: CATFSGSEEETQYF.

The J gene is TRBJ1-5, the V gene TRBV19; D uncertain. The CDR3 is 16 residues long. Germline V gene sequence: CDR1 LNHDA, CDR2 SQIVND (reference sequence). Trimming removed 9 bases from V and 1 base from J, with 19 bases in between. In DNA form, the CDR3 reads TGTGCCAGACGGGGTCTCGGGGAGCTCAGCAATCAGCCCCAGCATTTT. This translates into CARRGLGELSNQPQHF.

This clonotype was counted many times. The J gene is TRBJ2-2, the V gene TRBV7-9; D remains unclear. This CDR3 is built from 14 residues. The V gene lost 2 bases and the J gene lost 4 bases, with 8 bases spanning the gap. Germline V gene lookup returns CDR1 SEHNR and CDR2 FQNEAQ (reference sequence). The CDR3 bases are TGTGCCAGCAGCTTAAGTCAGATCACCGGGGAGCTGTTTTTT. Protein product: CASSLSQITGELFF.

This clonotype was counted only a few times. The chain recombines TRBV29-1 with TRBJ2-7, with TRBD1 matching 9 bases. Per the germline V gene, CDR1 is SQVTM and CDR2 is ANQGSEA. This CDR3 contains 13 residues. The CDR3 loop is CASGTGSSYEQYF. CDR3 DNA: TGCGCCTCCGGGACAGGGAGCTCCTACGAGCAGTACTTC.